A selection of T cell receptor beta chains follows, all from one sample in a study of cytomegalovirus exposure and HLA in healthy donors. Clones were sequenced by immunoSEQ multiplex PCR, and TCRdb holds only the in-frame ones, with some missing. The data hold under 95,000 clones, with about 85% observed a single time. The sequenced sample was PBMCs. Source of these receptors: a middle-aged woman in good health and CMV-seropositive. Each CDR3 is given with its conserved first and last residue. Fields, in order: CDR3 protein, CDR3 DNA, V gene, D gene, J gene, clone size. A D gene is named only where the DNA matches it firmly. The listing skips clone size in some rows; elsewhere it reads once, few, many or a size class.

cdr3_aa: CASSVAGWGRNEQYF; cdr3_nt: TGTGCCAGCAGCGTAGCAGGGTGGGGGAGGAACGAGCAGTACTTC; v_call: TRBV9; d_call: .; j_call: TRBJ2-7; clone_size: few
cdr3_aa: CASSLGTVNLMNTEAFF; cdr3_nt: TGCGCCAGCAGCCTCGGGACAGTCAACCTCATGAACACTGAAGCTTTCTTT; v_call: TRBV5-1; d_call: TRBD1; j_call: TRBJ1-1; clone_size: .
cdr3_aa: CASTQPTAYQETQYF; cdr3_nt: TGTGCCAGCACCCAACCTACAGCCTACCAAGAGACCCAGTACTTC; v_call: TRBV6-6; d_call: .; j_call: TRBJ2-5; clone_size: .
cdr3_aa: CASSLLPGQGTGTFHNF; cdr3_nt: TGTGCCAGCAGTTTGTTACCGGGACAGGGGACGGGAACCTTCCATAACTTC; v_call: TRBV28; d_call: TRBD1; j_call: TRBJ2-5; clone_size: .
cdr3_aa: CSVGGSGDTDF; cdr3_nt: TGCAGCGTTGGGGGTTCTGGGGACACCGACTTC; v_call: TRBV29-1; d_call: .; j_call: TRBJ1-2; clone_size: .
cdr3_aa: CASSIGQVFHQPQHF; cdr3_nt: TGTGCCAGTAGTATCGGACAAGTTTTTCACCAGCCCCAGCATTTT; v_call: TRBV19; d_call: .; j_call: TRBJ1-5; clone_size: .
cdr3_aa: CASSVGEGVGTQYF; cdr3_nt: TGTGCCAGCAGCGTAGGGGAAGGGGTGGGTACGCAGTATTTT; v_call: TRBV9; d_call: .; j_call: TRBJ2-3; clone_size: .
cdr3_aa: CASSLAGGYNEQFF; cdr3_nt: TGTGCCAGCAGTCTAGCGGGGGGGTACAATGAGCAGTTCTTC; v_call: TRBV27; d_call: TRBD2; j_call: TRBJ2-1; clone_size: .
cdr3_aa: CASSSTGGNEKLFF; cdr3_nt: TGCGCCAGCAGCTCGACAGGTGGTAATGAAAAACTGTTTTTT; v_call: TRBV5-1; d_call: .; j_call: TRBJ1-4; clone_size: .
cdr3_aa: CASSVAGVNYGYTF; cdr3_nt: TGTGCCAGCAGTGTTGCGGGGGTGAACTATGGCTACACCTTC; v_call: TRBV2; d_call: .; j_call: TRBJ1-2; clone_size: .
cdr3_aa: CASSQDQGNPRGEQYF; cdr3_nt: TGTGCCAGCAGCCAAGATCAGGGGAATCCCCGGGGCGAGCAGTACTTC; v_call: TRBV4-2; d_call: .; j_call: TRBJ2-7; clone_size: .
cdr3_aa: CASPRSSNTEAFF; cdr3_nt: TGTGCCAGTCCCCGGAGTTCGAACACTGAAGCTTTCTTT; v_call: TRBV6-1; d_call: .; j_call: TRBJ1-1; clone_size: .
cdr3_aa: CASSEEPSGEYNEQFF; cdr3_nt: TGTGCCAGCAGTGAGGAACCTAGCGGGGAATACAATGAGCAGTTCTTC; v_call: TRBV6-1; d_call: TRBD2; j_call: TRBJ2-1; clone_size: .
cdr3_aa: CASSQQVQETQYF; cdr3_nt: TGTGCCAGCAGCCAACAGGTACAAGAGACCCAGTACTTC; v_call: TRBV14; d_call: .; j_call: TRBJ2-5; clone_size: .
cdr3_aa: CASTDSLNTEAFF; cdr3_nt: TGTGCCAGCACGGACAGCCTGAACACTGAAGCTTTCTTT; v_call: TRBV7-9; d_call: .; j_call: TRBJ1-1; clone_size: few
cdr3_aa: CASSLAYQYNEQFF; cdr3_nt: TGCGCCAGCAGCTTGGCCTATCAATACAATGAGCAGTTCTTC; v_call: TRBV5-1; d_call: .; j_call: TRBJ2-1; clone_size: .
cdr3_aa: CASSRRGTGSYEQYF; cdr3_nt: TGTGCCAGCAGCCGCCGGGGGACAGGCTCCTACGAGCAGTACTTC; v_call: TRBV5-6; d_call: TRBD1; j_call: TRBJ2-7; clone_size: .
cdr3_aa: CASIPGGYTQYF; cdr3_nt: TGTGCCAGCATACCTGGGGGCTATACGCAGTATTTT; v_call: TRBV7-2; d_call: .; j_call: TRBJ2-3; clone_size: .
cdr3_aa: CASSEPGGPTDTQYF; cdr3_nt: TGTGCCAGCAGTGAGCCGGGAGGCCCCACAGATACGCAGTATTTT; v_call: TRBV2; d_call: TRBD2; j_call: TRBJ2-3; clone_size: once